The 2 T cell receptor beta chains given below trace back to one sample, sequenced in a study of cytomegalovirus exposure and HLA in healthy donors. Assay: immunoSEQ multiplex PCR; the TCRdb copy retains only in-frame clones and omits some. The sample yields 130,000 or so clones, about 88% seen once. The material sequenced was PBMCs. All receptors come from a woman aged 18-35 years in good health and CMV-seronegative.

V usage is TRBV4-1 and J usage is TRBJ2-1; 10 positions agree with TRBD2. Per germline, CDR1 MGHRA and CDR2 YSYEKL. With V trimmed by 3 bases and J by 9 bases, 14 bases remained unmatched. This CDR3 spans 17 amino acids. CDR3 sequence reads: CASSQYPERGGGGEQFF. In nucleotides, the CDR3 is TGCGCCAGCAGCCAGTACCCCGAGCGGGGGGGCGGGGGTGAGCAGTTCTTC.

V gene TRBV9 combines with J gene TRBJ2-5; the match to TRBD1 covers 9 bases. V lost 4 bases and J lost 4; bases outside the gene matches: 5. The CDR3 extends over 14 amino acids. Germline V lookup: CDR1 SGDLS, CDR2 YYNGEE. CDR3 nucleotide sequence: TGTGCCAGCAGCTCCCAGGGACAGGGAGAGACCCAGTACTTC. It is translated as CASSSQGQGETQYF.